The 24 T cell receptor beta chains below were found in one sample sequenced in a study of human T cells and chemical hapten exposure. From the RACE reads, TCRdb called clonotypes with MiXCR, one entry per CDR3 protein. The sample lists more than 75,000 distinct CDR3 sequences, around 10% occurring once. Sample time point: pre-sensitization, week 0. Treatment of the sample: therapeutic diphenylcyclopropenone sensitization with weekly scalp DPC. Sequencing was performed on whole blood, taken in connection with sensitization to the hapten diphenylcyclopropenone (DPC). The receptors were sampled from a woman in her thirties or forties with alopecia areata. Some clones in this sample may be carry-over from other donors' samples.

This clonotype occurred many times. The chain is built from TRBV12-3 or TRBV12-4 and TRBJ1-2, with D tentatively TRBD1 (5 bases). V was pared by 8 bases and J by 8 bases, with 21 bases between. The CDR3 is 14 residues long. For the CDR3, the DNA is TGTGCCAGCGCATCACAGGACGGAGTCAACGGCTACACCTTC. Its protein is CASASQDGVNGYTF.

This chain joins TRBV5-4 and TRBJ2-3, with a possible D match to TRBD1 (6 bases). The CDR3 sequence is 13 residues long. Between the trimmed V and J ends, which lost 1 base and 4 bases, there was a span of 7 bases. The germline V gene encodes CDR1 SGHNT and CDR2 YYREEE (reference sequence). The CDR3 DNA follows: TGTGCCAGCAGCTTGACAGGGCCAGATACGCAGTATTTT. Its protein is CASSLTGPDTQYF.

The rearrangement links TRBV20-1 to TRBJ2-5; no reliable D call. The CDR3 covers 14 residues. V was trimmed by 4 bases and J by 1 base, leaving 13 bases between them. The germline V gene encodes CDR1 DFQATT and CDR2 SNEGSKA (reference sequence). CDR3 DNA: TGCAGTGCTATAAAGTTGGATCCCCAAGAGACCCAGTACTTC. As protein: CSAIKLDPQETQYF.

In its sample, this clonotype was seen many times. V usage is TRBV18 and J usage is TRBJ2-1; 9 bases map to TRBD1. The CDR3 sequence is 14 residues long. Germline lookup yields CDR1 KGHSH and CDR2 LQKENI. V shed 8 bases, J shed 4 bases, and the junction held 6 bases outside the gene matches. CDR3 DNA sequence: TGTGCCAGCGCCGGGACAGGGTCGTACAATGAGCAGTTCTTC. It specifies CASAGTGSYNEQFF.

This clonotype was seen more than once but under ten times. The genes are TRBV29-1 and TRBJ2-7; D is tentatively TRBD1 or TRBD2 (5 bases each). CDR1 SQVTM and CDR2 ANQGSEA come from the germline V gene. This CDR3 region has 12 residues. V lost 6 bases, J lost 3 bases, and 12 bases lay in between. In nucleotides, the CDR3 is TGCAGCGTAAACCGGGGCGGCTACGAGCAGTACTTC. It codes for CSVNRGGYEQYF.

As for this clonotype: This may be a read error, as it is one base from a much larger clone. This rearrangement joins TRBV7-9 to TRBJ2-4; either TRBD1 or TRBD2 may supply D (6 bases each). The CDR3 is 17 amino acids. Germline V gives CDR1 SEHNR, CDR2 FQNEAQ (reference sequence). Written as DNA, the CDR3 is TGTGCCGGCAGCCCCCTTTGGGCGGACAGAAGCGGGAACATTCAGTACTTC. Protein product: CAGSPLWADRSGNIQYF. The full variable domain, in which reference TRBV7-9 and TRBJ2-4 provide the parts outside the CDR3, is DTGVSQNPRHKITKRGQNVTFRCDPISEHNRLYWYRQTLGQGPEFLTYFQNEAQLEKSRLLSDRFSAERPKGSFSTLEIQRTEQGDSAMYLCAGSPLWADRSGNIQYFGAGTRLSVL.

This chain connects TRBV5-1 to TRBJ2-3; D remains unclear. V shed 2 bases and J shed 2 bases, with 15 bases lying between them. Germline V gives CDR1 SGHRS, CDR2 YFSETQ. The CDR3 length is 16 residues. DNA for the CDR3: TGCGCCAGCAGCTTTGGGAACTTGATATTCACAGATACGCAGTATTTT. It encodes CASSFGNLIFTDTQYF. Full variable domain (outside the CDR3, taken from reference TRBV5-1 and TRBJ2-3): KAGVTQTPRYLIKTRGQQVTLSCSPISGHRSVSWYQQTPGQGLQFLFEYFSETQRNKGNFPGRFSGRQFSNSRSEMNVSTLELGDSALYLCASSFGNLIFTDTQYFGPGTRLTVL.

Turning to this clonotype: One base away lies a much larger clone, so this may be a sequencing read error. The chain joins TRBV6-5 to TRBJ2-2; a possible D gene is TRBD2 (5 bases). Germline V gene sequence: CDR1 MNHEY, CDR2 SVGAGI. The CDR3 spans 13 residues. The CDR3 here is CASKRYNTGELYF. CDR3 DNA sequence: TGTGCCAGCAAGCGTTATAACACCGGGGAGCTGTATTTT.

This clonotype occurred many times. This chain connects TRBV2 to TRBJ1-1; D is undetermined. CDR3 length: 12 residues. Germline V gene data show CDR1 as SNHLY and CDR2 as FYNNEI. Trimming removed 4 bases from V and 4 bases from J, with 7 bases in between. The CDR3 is CASSVRTTEAFF. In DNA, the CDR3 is TGTGCCAGCAGTGTCAGGACCACTGAAGCTTTCTTT. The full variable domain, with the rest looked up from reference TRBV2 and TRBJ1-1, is EPEVTQTPSHQVTQMGQEVILRCVPISNHLYFYWYRQILGQKVEFLVSFYNNEISEKSEIFDDQFSVERPDGSNFTLKIRSTKLEDSAMYFCASSVRTTEAFFGQGTRLTVV.

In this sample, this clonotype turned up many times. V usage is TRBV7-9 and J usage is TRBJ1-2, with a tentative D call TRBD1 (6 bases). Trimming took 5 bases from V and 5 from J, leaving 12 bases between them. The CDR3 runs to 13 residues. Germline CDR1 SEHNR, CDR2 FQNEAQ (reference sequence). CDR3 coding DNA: TGTGCCAGCAGCCACGGACAGAATTATGGCTACACCTTC. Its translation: CASSHGQNYGYTF. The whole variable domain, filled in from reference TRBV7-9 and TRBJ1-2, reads DTGVSQNPRHKITKRGQNVTFRCDPISEHNRLYWYRQTLGQGPEFLTYFQNEAQLEKSRLLSDRFSAERPKGSFSTLEIQRTEQGDSAMYLCASSHGQNYGYTFGSGTRLTVV.

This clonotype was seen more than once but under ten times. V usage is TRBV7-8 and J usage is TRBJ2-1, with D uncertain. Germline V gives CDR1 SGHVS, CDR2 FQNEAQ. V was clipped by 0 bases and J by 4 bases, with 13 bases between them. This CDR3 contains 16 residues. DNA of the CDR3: TGTGCCAGCAGCTTAGCGCTGGGCTACCAGTACAATGAGCAGTTCTTC. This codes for CASSLALGYQYNEQFF.

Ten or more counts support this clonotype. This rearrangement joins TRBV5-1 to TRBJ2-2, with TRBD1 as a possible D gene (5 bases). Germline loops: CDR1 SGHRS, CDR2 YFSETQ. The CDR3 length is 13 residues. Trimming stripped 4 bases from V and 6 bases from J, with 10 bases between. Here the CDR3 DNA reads TGCGCCAGCAGCCCAGAAGGGGCCGGGGAGCTGTTTTTT. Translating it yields CASSPEGAGELFF.

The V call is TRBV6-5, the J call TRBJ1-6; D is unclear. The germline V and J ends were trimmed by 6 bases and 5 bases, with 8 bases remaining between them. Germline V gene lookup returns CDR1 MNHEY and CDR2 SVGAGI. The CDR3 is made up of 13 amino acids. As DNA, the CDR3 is TGTGCCAGCAGAAGGGTGGATAATTCACCCCTCCACTTT. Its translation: CASRRVDNSPLHF.

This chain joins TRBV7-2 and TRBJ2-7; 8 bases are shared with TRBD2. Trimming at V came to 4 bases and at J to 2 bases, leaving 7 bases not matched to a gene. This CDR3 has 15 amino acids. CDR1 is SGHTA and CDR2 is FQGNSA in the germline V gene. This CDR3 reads CASSSQVAGPYEQYF. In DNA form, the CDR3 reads TGTGCCAGCAGCTCCCAGGTAGCGGGGCCCTACGAGCAGTACTTC. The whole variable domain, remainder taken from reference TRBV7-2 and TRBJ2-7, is GAGVSQSPSNKVTEKGKDVELRCDPISGHTALYWYRQSLGQGLEFLIYFQGNSAPDKSGLPSDRFSAERTGGSVSTLTIQRTQQEDSAVYLCASSSQVAGPYEQYFGPGTRLTVT.

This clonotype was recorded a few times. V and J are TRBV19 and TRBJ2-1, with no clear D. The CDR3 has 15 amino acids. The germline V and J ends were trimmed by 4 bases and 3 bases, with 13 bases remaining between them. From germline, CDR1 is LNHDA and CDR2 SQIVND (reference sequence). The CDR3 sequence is CASSTIERVYNEQFF. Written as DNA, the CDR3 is TGTGCCAGTAGTACGATCGAGCGCGTCTACAATGAGCAGTTCTTC.

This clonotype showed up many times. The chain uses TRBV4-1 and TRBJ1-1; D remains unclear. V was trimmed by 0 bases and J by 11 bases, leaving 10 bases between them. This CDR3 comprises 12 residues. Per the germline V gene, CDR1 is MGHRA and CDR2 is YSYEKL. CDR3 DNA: TGCGCCAGCAGCCAAGATAACGGGATGGCTTTCTTT. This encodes CASSQDNGMAFF.

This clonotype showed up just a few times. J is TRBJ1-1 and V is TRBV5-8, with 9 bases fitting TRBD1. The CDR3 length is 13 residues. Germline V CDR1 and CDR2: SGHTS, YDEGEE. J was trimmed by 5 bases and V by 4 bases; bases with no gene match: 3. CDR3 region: CASSLDRGTEAFF. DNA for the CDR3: TGTGCCAGCAGCCTGGACAGGGGAACTGAAGCTTTCTTT. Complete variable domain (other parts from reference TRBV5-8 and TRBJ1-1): EAGVTQSPTHLIKTRGQQATLRCSPISGHTSVYWYQQALGLGLQFLLWYDEGEERNRGNFPPRFSGRQFPNYSSELNVNALELEDSALYLCASSLDRGTEAFFGQGTRLTVV.

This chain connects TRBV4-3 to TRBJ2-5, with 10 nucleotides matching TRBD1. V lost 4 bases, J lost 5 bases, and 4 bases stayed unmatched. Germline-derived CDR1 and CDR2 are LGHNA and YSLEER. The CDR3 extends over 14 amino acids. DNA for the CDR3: TGCGCCAGCAGCCGGGACAGGGGTTTGGAGACCCAGTACTTC. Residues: CASSRDRGLETQYF.

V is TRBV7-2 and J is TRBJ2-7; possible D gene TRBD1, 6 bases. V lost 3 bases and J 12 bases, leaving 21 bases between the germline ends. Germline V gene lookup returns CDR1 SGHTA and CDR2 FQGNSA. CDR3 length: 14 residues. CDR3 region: CASSLAPVTGNRYF. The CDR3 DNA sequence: TGTGCCAGCAGCTTGGCGCCGGTAACAGGGAATCGGTACTTC. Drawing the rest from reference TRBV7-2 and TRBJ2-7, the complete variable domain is GAGVSQSPSNKVTEKGKDVELRCDPISGHTALYWYRQSLGQGLEFLIYFQGNSAPDKSGLPSDRFSAERTGGSVSTLTIQRTQQEDSAVYLCASSLAPVTGNRYFGPGTRLTVT.

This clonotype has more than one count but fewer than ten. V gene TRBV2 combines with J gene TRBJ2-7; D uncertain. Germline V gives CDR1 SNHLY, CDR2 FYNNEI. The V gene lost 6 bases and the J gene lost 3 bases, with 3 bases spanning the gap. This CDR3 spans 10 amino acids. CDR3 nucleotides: TGTGCCAGCAGAAGCTACGAGCAGTACTTC. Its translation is CASRSYEQYF.

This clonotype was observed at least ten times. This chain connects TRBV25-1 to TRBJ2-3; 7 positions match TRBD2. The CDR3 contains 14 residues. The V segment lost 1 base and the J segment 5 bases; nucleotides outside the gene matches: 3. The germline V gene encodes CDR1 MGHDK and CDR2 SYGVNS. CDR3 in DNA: TGTGCCAGCAGTGAATGGAAGCGGGAAGATACGCAGTATTTT. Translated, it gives CASSEWKREDTQYF.

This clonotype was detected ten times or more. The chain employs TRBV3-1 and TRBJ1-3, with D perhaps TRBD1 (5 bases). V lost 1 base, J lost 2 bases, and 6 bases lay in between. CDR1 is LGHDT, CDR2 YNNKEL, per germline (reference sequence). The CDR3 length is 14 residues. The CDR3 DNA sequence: TGTGCCAGCAGCCAAGGGGGCCCTGGAAACACCATATATTTT. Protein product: CASSQGGPGNTIYF.

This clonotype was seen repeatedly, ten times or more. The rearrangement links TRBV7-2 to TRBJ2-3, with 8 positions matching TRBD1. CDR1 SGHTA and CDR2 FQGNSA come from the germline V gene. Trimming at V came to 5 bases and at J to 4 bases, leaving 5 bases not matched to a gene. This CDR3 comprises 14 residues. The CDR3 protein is CASSLGQGPDTQYF. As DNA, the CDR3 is TGTGCCAGCAGCCTTGGACAGGGACCAGATACGCAGTATTTT. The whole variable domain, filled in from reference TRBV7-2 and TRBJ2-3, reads GAGVSQSPSNKVTEKGKDVELRCDPISGHTALYWYRQSLGQGLEFLIYFQGNSAPDKSGLPSDRFSAERTGGSVSTLTIQRTQQEDSAVYLCASSLGQGPDTQYFGPGTRLTVL.

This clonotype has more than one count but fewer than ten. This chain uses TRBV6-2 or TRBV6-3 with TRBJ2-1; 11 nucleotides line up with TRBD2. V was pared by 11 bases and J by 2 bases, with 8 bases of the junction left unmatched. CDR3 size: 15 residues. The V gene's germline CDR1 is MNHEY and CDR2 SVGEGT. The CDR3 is CASTLAGGPYNEQFF. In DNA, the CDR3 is TGTGCCTCCACCCTAGCGGGGGGTCCCTACAATGAGCAGTTCTTC.